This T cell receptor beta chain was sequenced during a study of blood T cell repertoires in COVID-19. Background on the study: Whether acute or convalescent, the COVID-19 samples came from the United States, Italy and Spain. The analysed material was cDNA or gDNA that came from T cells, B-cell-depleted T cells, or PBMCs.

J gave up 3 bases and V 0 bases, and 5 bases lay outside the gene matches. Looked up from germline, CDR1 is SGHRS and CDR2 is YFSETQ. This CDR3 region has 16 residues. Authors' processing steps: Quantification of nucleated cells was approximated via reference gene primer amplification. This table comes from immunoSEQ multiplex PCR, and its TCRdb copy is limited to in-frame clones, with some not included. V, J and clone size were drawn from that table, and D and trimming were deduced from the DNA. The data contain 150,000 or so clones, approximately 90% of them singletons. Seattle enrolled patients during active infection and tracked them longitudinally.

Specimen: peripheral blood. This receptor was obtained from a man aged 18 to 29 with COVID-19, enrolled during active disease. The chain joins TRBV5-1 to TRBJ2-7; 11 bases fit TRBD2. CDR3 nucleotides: TGCGCCAGCAGCTTGGCCTCCGGGACTAGCGGCTACGAGCAGTACTTC. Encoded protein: CASSLASGTSGYEQYF.